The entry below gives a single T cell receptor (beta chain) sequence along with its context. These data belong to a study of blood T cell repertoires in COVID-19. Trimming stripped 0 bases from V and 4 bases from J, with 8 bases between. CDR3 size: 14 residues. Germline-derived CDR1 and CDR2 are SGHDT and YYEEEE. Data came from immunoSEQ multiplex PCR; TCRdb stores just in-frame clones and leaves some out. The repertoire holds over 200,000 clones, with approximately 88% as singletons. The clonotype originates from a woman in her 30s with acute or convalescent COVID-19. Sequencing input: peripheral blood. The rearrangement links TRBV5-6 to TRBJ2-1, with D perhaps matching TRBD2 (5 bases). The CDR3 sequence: CASSLDQRYNEQFF. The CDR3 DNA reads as TGTGCCAGCAGCTTGGATCAGCGGTACAATGAGCAGTTCTTC.